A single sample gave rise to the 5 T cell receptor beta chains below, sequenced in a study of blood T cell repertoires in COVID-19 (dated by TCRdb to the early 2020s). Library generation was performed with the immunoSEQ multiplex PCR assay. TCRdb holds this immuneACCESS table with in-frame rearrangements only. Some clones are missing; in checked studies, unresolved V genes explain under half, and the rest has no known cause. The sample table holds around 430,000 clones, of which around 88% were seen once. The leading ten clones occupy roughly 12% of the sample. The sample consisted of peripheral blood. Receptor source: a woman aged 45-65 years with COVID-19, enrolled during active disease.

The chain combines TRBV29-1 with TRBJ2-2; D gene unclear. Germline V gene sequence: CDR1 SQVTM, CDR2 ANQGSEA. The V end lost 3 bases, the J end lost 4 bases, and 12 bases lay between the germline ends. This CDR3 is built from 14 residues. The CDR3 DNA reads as TGCAGCGTTGAGGAATCATCGGGCACCGGGGAGCTGTTTTTT. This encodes CSVEESSGTGELFF.

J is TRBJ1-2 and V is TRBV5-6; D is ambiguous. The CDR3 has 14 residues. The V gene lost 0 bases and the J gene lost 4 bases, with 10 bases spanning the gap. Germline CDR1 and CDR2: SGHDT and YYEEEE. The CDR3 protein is CASSLGGPPYGYTF. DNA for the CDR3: TGTGCCAGCAGCTTGGGAGGCCCGCCCTATGGCTACACCTTC.

The CDR3 loop reads CASTGLAAQVTQYF. CDR3 sequence (DNA): TGTGCCAGCACTGGGCTAGCGGCCCAAGTTACGCAGTATTTT. The V and J genes are TRBV2 and TRBJ2-3, with 7 bases identical to TRBD2. CDR1 is SNHLY, CDR2 FYNNEI, per germline. The CDR3 loop spans 14 amino acids. V trimming: 7 bases; J trimming: 8 bases; junction bases outside the gene matches: 12.

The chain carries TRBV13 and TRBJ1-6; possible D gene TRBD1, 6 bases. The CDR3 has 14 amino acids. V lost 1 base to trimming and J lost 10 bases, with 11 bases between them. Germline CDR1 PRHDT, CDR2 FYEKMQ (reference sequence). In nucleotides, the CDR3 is TGTGCCAGCAGCTTAGTAGGAAGGGGGTCACCCCTCCACTTT. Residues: CASSLVGRGSPLHF.

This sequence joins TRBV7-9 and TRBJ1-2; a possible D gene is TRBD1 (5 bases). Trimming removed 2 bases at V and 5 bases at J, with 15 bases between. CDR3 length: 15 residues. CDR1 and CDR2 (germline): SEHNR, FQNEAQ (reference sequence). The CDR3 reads CASSLSQGPIYGYTF. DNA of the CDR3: TGTGCCAGCAGCTTAAGTCAGGGTCCTATTTATGGCTACACCTTC.